This T cell receptor beta chain appears in the sequencing data of a study of beta chain features in type 1 diabetes. General study results and limits: When VDJ junctions were examined, type 1 diabetes patients showed fewer insertions and more deletions. It was possible that PCR favored shorter templates, equally so in patients and controls. People with Type 1 diabetes carried modestly yet significantly shorter TCRB CDR3s in all four CD4+ subsets. Sequencing the cDNA could make cells with high TCR expression show up more than they should.

The study reverse transcribed the entire isolated RNA, so it sequenced expressed TCRB transcripts. Sequencing was performed with immunoSEQ multiplex PCR; in TCRdb, only in-frame clones are kept and a portion is missing. The data show 350,000 to 400,000 clones, around an eighth seen once. This CDR3 region has 17 residues. The V and J ends lost 1 base and 1 base respectively, with 15 bases between them. Germline V gene data show CDR1 as SGHDT and CDR2 as YYEEEE. CD45RO/CCR7/CD25/CD127/CD95/CD27 staining was used to isolate CD4+ naive, central memory, regulatory and stem cell-like memory cells by sorting. With respect to this clone: The antigen is undetermined.

The receptor's source is a woman younger than 30 with type 1 diabetes. The chain joins TRBV5-6 to TRBJ2-4, with D perhaps matching TRBD2 (6 bases). The sample was naive CD4+ T cells from blood. The CDR3 region has the DNA TGTGCCAGCAGCTTGAGTTCAGTGGGGAGGGCCAAAAACATTCAGTACTTC. Its protein is CASSLSSVGRAKNIQYF.